Shown below are 19 T cell receptor beta chains from a single sample sequenced in a study of blood T cell repertoires in COVID-19. The assay was immunoSEQ multiplex PCR, and TCRdb's table has in-frame clones only and misses some. The repertoire holds 150,000 to 190,000 clones, with around four fifths as singletons. Material for sequencing was PBMCs or T cells enriched from blood (not recorded which). The receptors were sampled from a man over 45 who had recovered from COVID-19.

This chain links TRBV2 with TRBJ2-2, with 8 positions matching TRBD1. Germline loops: CDR1 SNHLY, CDR2 FYNNEI. The V gene end was trimmed by 7 bases and the J gene end by 6 bases; junction bases not matched to a gene: 7. CDR3 size: 14 residues. As DNA, the CDR3 is TGTGCCAGCAAGGACAGGGCTGTGCCCGGGGAGCTGTTTTTT. Amino acids: CASKDRAVPGELFF.

This rearrangement joins TRBV2 to TRBJ1-2; tentatively, D is TRBD1 (6 bases). Germline CDR1 SNHLY, CDR2 FYNNEI. The CDR3 consists of 14 residues. V lost 6 bases to trimming and J lost 4 bases, with 15 bases between them. CDR3 region: CASRAPGGPYGYTF. The CDR3 nucleotides are TGTGCCAGCAGGGCCCCCGGGGGGCCCTATGGCTACACCTTC.

The genes are TRBV6-5 and TRBJ2-6; possible D gene TRBD2, 6 bases. This CDR3 spans 15 amino acids. Germline CDR1 MNHEY, CDR2 SVGAGI. Trimming cost V 6 bases and J 0 bases, with 9 bases left between them. CDR3 nucleotide sequence: TGTGCCAGCAGGGGGAGGTTCTCTGGGGCCAACGTCCTGACTTTC. Its protein product is CASRGRFSGANVLTF.

The chain links TRBV5-4 to TRBJ2-3, with D possibly being TRBD2 (7 bases). V gave up 0 bases and J gave up 4 bases, with 12 bases separating them. This CDR3 comprises 15 residues. Germline lookup yields CDR1 SGHNT and CDR2 YYREEE (reference sequence). This CDR3 reads CASSLAGGGADTQYF. In nucleotides, the CDR3 is TGTGCCAGCAGCTTGGCGGGGGGCGGGGCAGATACGCAGTATTTT. The full variable domain, completed using reference TRBV5-4 and TRBJ2-3, is ETGVTQSPTHLIKTRGQQVTLRCSSQSGHNTVSWYQQALGQGPQFIFQYYREEENGRGNFPPRFSGLQFPNYSSELNVNALELDDSALYLCASSLAGGGADTQYFGPGTRLTVL.

The rearrangement joins TRBV28 to TRBJ2-3, with D unresolved. V was pared by 3 bases and J by 0 bases, with 10 bases between. This CDR3 region has 15 residues. CDR1 and CDR2 from the germline V gene are MDHEN and SYDVKM. The CDR3 bases are TGTGCCAGCAGTTTTTCCCTACCGAGCACAGATACGCAGTATTTT. Translated: CASSFSLPSTDTQYF.

The chain carries TRBV3-1 (or the pseudogene TRBV3-2) and TRBJ1-1; 7 bases line up with TRBD1. Trimming took 4 bases from V and 1 from J; bases not matched to a gene: 3. The CDR3 has 14 residues. Germline V CDR1 and CDR2: LGHDT, YNNKEL (reference sequence). CDR3 DNA sequence: TGTGCCAGCAGCCCCCGACAGGGGAACACTGAAGCTTTCTTT. Translation: CASSPRQGNTEAFF.

V usage is TRBV30 and J usage is TRBJ1-4, with D tentatively TRBD1 (5 bases). The ends were cut back, 2 bases at V and 8 bases at J, with 15 bases in the middle. This CDR3 has 14 residues. Germline values: CDR1 GTSNPN, CDR2 SVGIG (reference sequence). The CDR3 DNA sequence: TGTGCCTGGAGTACCGGGACTGGGAGGGAAAAACTGTTTTTT. Translating it yields CAWSTGTGREKLFF.

The V gene is TRBV5-1, the J gene TRBJ2-2, with 7 bases that match TRBD1. Trimming took 2 bases from V and 4 from J; bases not matched to a gene: 5. The CDR3 contains 15 residues. CDR1 and CDR2 from the germline V gene are SGHRS and YFSETQ. The DNA for the CDR3 is TGCGCCAGCAGCTTACGACAGGGATCCACCGGGGAGCTGTTTTTT. Protein: CASSLRQGSTGELFF.

V is TRBV9 and J is TRBJ2-2; 13 positions match TRBD2. V trimming: 3 bases; J trimming: 0 bases; junction bases outside the gene matches: 2. CDR1 is SGDLS and CDR2 is YYNGEE in the germline V gene. There are 17 residues in the CDR3. The CDR3 loop is CASSAGTSGTNTGELFF. CDR3 coding DNA: TGTGCCAGCAGCGCCGGGACTAGCGGGACGAACACCGGGGAGCTGTTTTTT.

In regard to this clone: This CDR3 is missing its conserved last phenylalanine or tryptophan, likely due to a read error. The DNA is left out, because the CDR3 cannot be placed on it with certainty; the CDR3 is given as TCRdb lists it. V and J are TRBV7-9 and TRBJ1-2. Germline V lookup: CDR1 SEHNR, CDR2 FQNEAQ (reference sequence). Counting both end residues, the CDR3 totals 11 amino acids. CDR3: CASSAGGGVGI.

This chain links TRBV6-5 with TRBJ2-1, with a possible D match to TRBD1 (5 bases). V lost 6 bases and J 4 bases, leaving 13 bases between the germline ends. Germline CDR1 reads MNHEY; CDR2 reads SVGAGI. The CDR3 loop spans 14 amino acids. CDR3: CASSRTQGYNEQFF. The CDR3 nucleotides read TGTGCCAGCAGCCGAACTCAGGGATACAATGAGCAGTTCTTC.

The chain couples TRBV7-9 to TRBJ1-4, with a weak D call TRBD1 (5 bases). The CDR3 length is 17 residues. Germline CDR1 and CDR2: SEHNR and FQNEAQ (reference sequence). The V gene lost 2 bases and the J gene lost 2 bases, with 15 bases spanning the gap. CDR3 bases: TGTGCCAGCAGCTTACGGGGGAGCCGGGGGACTAATGAAAAACTGTTTTTT. It is translated as CASSLRGSRGTNEKLFF.

A remark on this clone: Other DNA sequences in this specimen translate into the identical CDR3. This sequence joins TRBV2 and TRBJ1-3, with 8 positions matching TRBD1. CDR3 length: 16 amino acids. Germline CDR1 is SNHLY and CDR2 is FYNNEI. V lost 1 base and J lost 0; bases outside the gene matches: 2. The CDR3 loop is CASSEGTGNSGNTIYF. The CDR3 DNA is TGTGCCAGCAGTGAAGGGACAGGGAACTCTGGAAACACCATATATTTT.

The rearrangement joins TRBV6-5 to TRBJ2-3; D might be TRBD2 (7 bases). Trimming stripped 6 bases from V and 1 base from J, with 14 bases between. Germline-derived CDR1 and CDR2 are MNHEY and SVGAGI. The CDR3 contains 15 residues. The CDR3 protein is CASSSGGRGTDTQYF. CDR3 bases: TGTGCCAGCAGCTCCGGGGGGCGGGGCACAGATACGCAGTATTTT.

The rearrangement joins TRBV19 to TRBJ2-1; D not resolved. Germline V gives CDR1 LNHDA, CDR2 SQIVND (reference sequence). There are 15 residues in the CDR3. The germline V and J ends were trimmed by 3 bases and 0 bases, with 9 bases remaining between them. Here the CDR3 reads CASSISYSSYNEQFF. The CDR3 DNA reads as TGTGCCAGTAGTATTTCGTACAGCTCCTACAATGAGCAGTTCTTC.

This sequence joins TRBV6-5 and TRBJ2-5; TRBD2 might be the D (5 bases). With 5 bases removed from V and 9 bases from J, the gap between germline ends came to 13 bases. Germline values: CDR1 MNHEY, CDR2 SVGAGI. The CDR3 is 12 residues long. CDR3 DNA sequence: TGTGCCAGCAGTACTAGGAGTAGGGCCCAGTACTTC. Residues: CASSTRSRAQYF.

The chain links TRBV3-1 (or the pseudogene TRBV3-2) to TRBJ1-6; 10 nucleotides line up with TRBD1. J gave up 9 bases and V 1 base, and 6 bases lay outside the gene matches. The germline gives CDR1 LGHDT, CDR2 YNNKEL (reference sequence). CDR3 length: 16 residues. The CDR3 spells CASSQGGQGYGSPLHF. DNA of the CDR3: TGTGCCAGCAGCCAAGGGGGACAGGGGTACGGTTCACCCCTCCACTTT.

This sequence joins TRBV5-1 and TRBJ1-6; 8 positions agree with TRBD1. With V trimmed by 0 bases and J by 6 bases, 2 bases remained unmatched. CDR1 SGHRS and CDR2 YFSETQ come from the germline V gene. This CDR3 comprises 15 residues. CDR3 region: CASSLDGQGNSPLHF. The DNA of the CDR3 is TGCGCCAGCAGCTTGGACGGACAGGGTAATTCACCCCTCCACTTT. The full variable domain, its missing parts supplied by reference TRBV5-1 and TRBJ1-6, is KAGVTQTPRYLIKTRGQQVTLSCSPISGHRSVSWYQQTPGQGLQFLFEYFSETQRNKGNFPGRFSGRQFSNSRSEMNVSTLELGDSALYLCASSLDGQGNSPLHFGNGTRLTVT.

The chain couples TRBV3-1 (or the pseudogene TRBV3-2) to TRBJ1-3, with a tentative D call TRBD1 (5 bases). Germline loops: CDR1 LGHDT, CDR2 YNNKEL (reference sequence). V shed 3 bases and J shed 4 bases, with 13 bases lying between them. CDR3 size: 15 residues. DNA of the CDR3: TGTGCCAGCAGCCACGGCGGGGCCCCAGGAAACACCATATATTTT. Residues: CASSHGGAPGNTIYF.